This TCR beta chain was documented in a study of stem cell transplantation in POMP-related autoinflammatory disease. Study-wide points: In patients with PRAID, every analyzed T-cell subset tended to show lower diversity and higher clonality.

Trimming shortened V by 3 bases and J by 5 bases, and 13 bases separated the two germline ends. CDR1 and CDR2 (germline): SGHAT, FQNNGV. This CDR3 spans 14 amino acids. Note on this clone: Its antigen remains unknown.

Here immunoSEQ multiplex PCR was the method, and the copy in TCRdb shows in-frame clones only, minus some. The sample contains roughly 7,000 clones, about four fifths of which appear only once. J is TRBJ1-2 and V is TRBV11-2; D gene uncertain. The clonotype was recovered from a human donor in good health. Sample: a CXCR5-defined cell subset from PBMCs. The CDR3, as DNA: TGTGCCAGCAGCTTGGCAGGCAGATTGTATGGCTACACCTTC. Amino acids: CASSLAGRLYGYTF.